The clone carrying this TCR beta chain was counted a few times. The sample originates from a study of T cell responses to AZD1222 COVID-19 vaccine. Germline V gives CDR1 SGHTA, CDR2 FQGNSA. Trimming cost V 1 base and J 4 bases; bases outside gene matches: 5. The CDR3 contains 15 residues. Profiling relied on immunoSEQ multiplex PCR, and the TCRdb table lists in-frame clones only, not all of them. The data hold fewer than 100,000 clones, with around 84% observed a single time. V gene TRBV7-2 combines with J gene TRBJ2-3, with TRBD2 matching 7 bases. The source of this sequence is an adult in good health. Sample: peripheral blood, taken on day 0 of AZD1222 vaccination. CDR3 loop: CASSLEAGISDTQYF. In DNA, the CDR3 is TGTGCCAGCAGCTTAGAAGCGGGGATATCAGATACGCAGTATTTT.